This section outlines one TCR beta chain sequence together with its context. Its antigen is not identified. This record comes from a study of CD8+CD57+ T cells in acquired aplastic anemia. Study in general: Healthy CD8+ samples averaged about 11.0 million reads. Study-wide findings and caveats: Between patients and controls, CD8+ Simpson's diversity did not vary significantly.

Trimming cost V 8 bases and J 1 base; bases outside gene matches: 7. The CDR3 loop spans 13 amino acids. CDR1 and CDR2 from the germline V gene are SQVTM and ANQGSEA. TCR beta VDJ and CDR3 profiles were obtained from a genomic DNA template. TCRdb reanalysed the reads using MiXCR and keeps one entry per CDR3 protein. This sample has 100,000 to 150,000 distinct CDR3 sequences, with 48% found just once. The clonotype comes from a human donor in good health, serving as a control. The chain is built from TRBV29-1 and TRBJ1-1; 7 bases match TRBD1. The sequencing sample was made of sorted CD4+, CD8+, or CD8+CD57+ T cells (not recorded which) from PBMCs. CDR3 coding DNA: TGCAGCACTTCCACAGGGGAGAACACTGAAGCTTTCTTT. It codes for CSTSTGENTEAFF.